This T cell receptor beta chain emerged from a study of CD8 T cells in Susac syndrome. Background on the study: The Susac syndrome patients were therapy-naive, on corticosteroids, or on intravenous immunoglobulin alone at blood draw.

TCR beta sequences were obtained from blood CD8+ and CD4+ T cells. The authors negatively isolated CD8+ and CD4+ T cells and FACS-enriched TEMRA cells. V was trimmed by 3 bases and J by 4 bases, leaving 15 bases between them. CDR1 and CDR2 (germline): MGHRA, YSYEKL. The CDR3 sequence is 15 residues long. Random hexamers were used to reverse transcribe roughly 0.45 to 1 ug of RNA. By means of immunoSEQ multiplex PCR, TCR beta CDR3 spanning 54 Vbeta and 13 Jbeta underwent amplification. From the immunoSEQ multiplex PCR reads, TCRdb called clonotypes with MiXCR, one entry per CDR3 protein. The sample lists 200,000 or so distinct CDR3 sequences; roughly 95% were seen once.

The origin of this receptor is a human donor with Susac syndrome. The sequenced sample consisted of CD4+ T cells from PBMCs. V usage is TRBV4-1 and J usage is TRBJ2-5, with D possibly matching TRBD1 (6 bases). CDR3 residues: CASSQGRGGRETQYF. The CDR3 DNA follows: TGCGCCAGCAGCCAGGGACGTGGGGGCCGAGAGACCCAGTACTTC.